These 30 T cell receptor beta chains came from one sample sequenced in a study of shared clonotypes between healthy human individuals. Sequencing was performed with immunoSEQ multiplex PCR; in TCRdb, only in-frame clones are kept and a portion is missing. The sample contains fewer than 850,000 clones, around 90% of which appear only once. The sequenced sample was memory CD8+ T cells from PBMCs. Subset given: CD45RO+ cells pooled with CCR7-negative TemRA cells. All receptors come from a man aged 18-30 years in good health. Some clones in this sample may be carry-over from other donors' samples.

The chain couples TRBV5-1 to TRBJ2-3; D is uncertain. Trimming left V 1 base short and J 0 bases short, with 9 bases between. CDR3 length equals 15 residues. Per the germline V gene, CDR1 is SGHRS and CDR2 is YFSETQ. The CDR3 region is CASSLLVGSTDTQYF. The CDR3 nucleotides are TGCGCCAGCAGCTTGTTGGTCGGGAGCACAGATACGCAGTATTTT.

The gene calls are TRBV27 and TRBJ1-3; TRBD1 might be the D (6 bases). This CDR3 is built from 15 residues. Trimming removed 3 bases at V and 0 bases at J, with 9 bases between. Germline values: CDR1 MNHEY, CDR2 SMNVEV (reference sequence). The CDR3 nucleotides read TGTGCCAGCAGTTTGACAGGTCACTCTGGAAACACCATATATTTT. Residues: CASSLTGHSGNTIYF.

The chain employs TRBV12-5 and TRBJ2-1; 8 nucleotides match TRBD1. The germline CDR1 and CDR2 sequences are LGHNT and FRNRAP. This CDR3 spans 15 amino acids. The trim removed 7 bases at V and 6 bases at J, leaving 11 bases unmatched. The CDR3 here is CASARGQGAGNEQFF. The CDR3 DNA follows: TGTGCTAGTGCCCGTGGGCAGGGGGCGGGCAATGAGCAGTTCTTC.

This chain links TRBV28 with TRBJ2-2; 7 bases agree with TRBD2. The V gene's germline CDR1 is MDHEN and CDR2 SYDVKM. The CDR3 contains 15 residues. Losses at the gene ends were 7 bases for V and 6 bases for J; bases not matched to a gene: 11. The CDR3 spells CASTRENDLSGELFF. CDR3 in DNA: TGTGCCAGCACGCGGGAGAATGACCTGTCCGGGGAGCTGTTTTTT.

The CDR3 DNA follows: TGTGCCAGCAGCTTAGCCCCAGGGCGCGAGCAGTACTTC. Protein sequence: CASSLAPGREQYF. V gene TRBV7-9 combines with J gene TRBJ2-7, with D perhaps matching TRBD1 (5 bases). Trimming stripped 0 bases from V and 6 bases from J, with 9 bases between. The germline gives CDR1 SEHNR, CDR2 FQNEAQ (reference sequence). The CDR3 loop spans 13 amino acids.

This chain links TRBV19 with TRBJ2-6, with D perhaps matching TRBD1 (7 bases). The ends were cut back, 3 bases at V and 2 bases at J, with 14 bases in the middle. Germline V gene lookup returns CDR1 LNHDA and CDR2 SQIVND (reference sequence). This CDR3 is built from 17 residues. CDR3 loop: CASSMFLRGAGANVLTF. For the CDR3, the DNA is TGTGCCAGTAGTATGTTCCTCAGGGGGGCTGGGGCCAACGTCCTGACTTTC.

The V call is TRBV5-1, the J call TRBJ2-2; TRBD1 matches at 8 bases. Germline V CDR1 and CDR2: SGHRS, YFSETQ. The CDR3 loop spans 15 amino acids. The V segment lost 0 bases and the J segment 6 bases; nucleotides outside the gene matches: 4. The CDR3 region is CASSLGQGFPGELFF. The DNA for the CDR3 is TGCGCCAGCAGCTTGGGACAGGGGTTCCCCGGGGAGCTGTTTTTT.

V is TRBV6-1 and J is TRBJ2-1; 7 bases map to TRBD2. V lost 1 base, J lost 5 bases, and 2 bases stayed unmatched. Germline V CDR1 and CDR2: MNHNS, SASEGT. The CDR3 sequence is 14 residues long. CDR3 amino acids: CASSEERDHNEQFF. CDR3 bases: TGTGCCAGCAGTGAAGAGCGGGACCACAATGAGCAGTTCTTC.

This rearrangement joins TRBV30 to TRBJ1-1; TRBD1 is a possible D gene (5 bases). V lost 5 bases to trimming and J lost 1 base, with 11 bases between them. The germline V gene encodes CDR1 GTSNPN and CDR2 SVGIG (reference sequence). The CDR3 has 13 residues. DNA of the CDR3: TGTGCCTGGCGTTGGGGGACGAACACTGAAGCTTTCTTT. Protein sequence: CAWRWGTNTEAFF. Full variable domain (rest looked up from reference TRBV30 and TRBJ1-1): SQTIHQWPATLVQPVGSPLSLECTVEGTSNPNLYWYRQAAGRGLQLLFYSVGIGQISSEVPQNLSASRPQDRQFILSSKKLLLSDSGFYLCAWRWGTNTEAFFGQGTRLTVV.

This chain links TRBV7-2 with TRBJ1-1; 8 bases map to TRBD1. CDR1 SGHTA and CDR2 FQGNSA come from the germline V gene. After removal of 4 bases from V and 0 bases from J, the junction contained 4 bases not matched to a gene. The CDR3 runs to 15 residues. The CDR3 here is CASSSPGQVNTEAFF. The CDR3 coding sequence is TGTGCCAGCAGCTCCCCGGGACAGGTGAACACTGAAGCTTTCTTT.

V gene TRBV7-9 combines with J gene TRBJ2-7; 9 positions agree with TRBD2. The V segment lost 3 bases and the J segment 0 bases; nucleotides outside the gene matches: 6. Germline CDR1 SEHNR, CDR2 FQNEAQ (reference sequence). The CDR3 is made up of 16 amino acids. CDR3 DNA: TGTGCCAGCAGCTTTTTCGGGACTAGCAGCTCCTACGAGCAGTACTTC. Protein: CASSFFGTSSSYEQYF.

This clone showed up just a few times. J is TRBJ2-1 and V is TRBV7-9; 9 bases are a match to TRBD1. Germline V gives CDR1 SEHNR, CDR2 FQNEAQ (reference sequence). V trimming: 5 bases; J trimming: 6 bases; junction bases outside the gene matches: 8. This CDR3 contains 15 residues. The CDR3 is CASSPGTGRVNEQFF. The CDR3 DNA reads as TGTGCCAGCAGCCCCGGGACAGGGAGGGTCAATGAGCAGTTCTTC. Full variable domain (remainder filled in from reference TRBV7-9 and TRBJ2-1): DTGVSQNPRHKITKRGQNVTFRCDPISEHNRLYWYRQTLGQGPEFLTYFQNEAQLEKSRLLSDRFSAERPKGSFSTLEIQRTEQGDSAMYLCASSPGTGRVNEQFFGPGTRLTVL.

The V gene is TRBV15, the J gene TRBJ2-2; 10 bases fit TRBD2. With V trimmed by 3 bases and J by 5 bases, 12 bases remained unmatched. Germline V gene sequence: CDR1 LNHNV, CDR2 YYDKDF (reference sequence). The CDR3 sequence is 18 residues long. The chain's CDR3 is CATSRAKSSGRGTGELFF. The CDR3 DNA reads as TGTGCCACCAGCAGGGCAAAATCTAGCGGGAGAGGTACCGGGGAGCTGTTTTTT.

This clone was counted only a few times. The chain is built from TRBV5-1 and TRBJ1-5, with TRBD1 matching over 8 bases. The CDR3 sequence is 16 residues long. The germline V gene has CDR1 SGHRS and CDR2 YFSETQ. V trimming: 4 bases; J trimming: 8 bases; junction bases outside the gene matches: 14. CDR3 loop: CASSTWTGTTGEPQHF. Here the CDR3 DNA reads TGCGCCAGCAGCACCTGGACAGGGACCACGGGGGAGCCCCAGCATTTT.

This rearrangement joins TRBV2 to TRBJ2-7; D is uncertain. The germline CDR1 and CDR2 sequences are SNHLY and FYNNEI. The CDR3 contains 12 residues. V lost 6 bases, J lost 7 bases, and 13 bases lay in between. DNA for the CDR3: TGTGCCAGCAGGAAGCTGCCTGGGGAGCAGTACTTC. Encoded protein: CASRKLPGEQYF.

This chain joins TRBV27 and TRBJ2-5, with D uncertain. V gave up 5 bases and J gave up 5 bases, with 12 bases separating them. The CDR3 runs 13 residues. Germline V lookup: CDR1 MNHEY, CDR2 SMNVEV (reference sequence). The CDR3 bases are TGTGCCAGCAGTCAAATAGGCTTGGAGACCCAGTACTTC. Translating it yields CASSQIGLETQYF.

This chain links TRBV9 with TRBJ1-2, with D unclear. V lost 4 bases and J lost 3, with 10 bases in between. Germline lookup yields CDR1 SGDLS and CDR2 YYNGEE. The CDR3 loop spans 13 amino acids. CDR3 sequence: CASSPPADYGYTF. The CDR3, as DNA: TGTGCCAGCAGCCCACCTGCTGACTATGGCTACACCTTC.

For this clone: Mismatch with germline at one junction end may stem from a read error. The V gene is TRBV6-4, the J gene TRBJ2-3; a weak D match, TRBD1 (7 bases). Germline-derived CDR1 and CDR2 are MRHNA and SNTAGT. This CDR3 is 16 amino acids long. DNA for the CDR3: TGTGCCAGCAGTGACTCCCCAGGGGGGCAGGCAGATACGCAGTACTTT. It yields the protein CASSDSPGGQADTQYF.

Points on this clone: Other DNA variants within this sample encode the same CDR3. The V gene is TRBV6-5, the J gene TRBJ2-1; the D gene is possibly TRBD2 (6 bases). The CDR3 is made up of 15 amino acids. The V gene lost 0 bases and the J gene lost 4 bases, with 10 bases spanning the gap. Germline-derived CDR1 and CDR2 are MNHEY and SVGAGI. CDR3 in DNA: TGTGCCAGCAGTTACTCTCGGACTATTTACAATGAGCAGTTCTTC. Residues: CASSYSRTIYNEQFF.

This sequence joins TRBV29-1 and TRBJ2-1; unclear D gene. Trimming took off 4 bases at V and 0 bases at J, with 10 bases between the two ends. Per germline, CDR1 SQVTM and CDR2 ANQGSEA. This CDR3 is 14 amino acids long. CDR3 sequence (DNA): TGCAGCGTTGTATTTGTGTACTCCTACAATGAGCAGTTCTTC. Translating gives CSVVFVYSYNEQFF.

The rearrangement links TRBV7-9 to TRBJ2-7; D is ambiguous. CDR1 and CDR2 from the germline V gene are SEHNR and FQNEAQ (reference sequence). V was pared by 5 bases and J by 4 bases, with 9 bases between. This CDR3 contains 12 residues. The CDR3 region is CASSPNFYEQYF. The CDR3 coding sequence is TGTGCCAGCAGCCCGAACTTTTACGAGCAGTACTTC.

The CDR3 DNA reads TGTGCCAGCAGCTCGCGACAGGGGGCCGTCGAAGAGACCCAGTACTTC. Its translation: CASSSRQGAVEETQYF. The genes are TRBV7-9 and TRBJ2-5; TRBD1 agrees at 10 bases. J was trimmed by 3 bases and V by 4 bases; bases with no gene match: 8. Germline CDR1 is SEHNR and CDR2 is FQNEAQ (reference sequence). The CDR3 length is 16 residues.

V gene TRBV29-1 combines with J gene TRBJ1-1, with no clear D. The germline V gene encodes CDR1 SQVTM and CDR2 ANQGSEA. The CDR3 extends over 16 amino acids. V lost 6 bases and J lost 1, with 21 bases in between. The CDR3 nucleotides are TGCAGCGTCCGATCGGCCGAACACGGTCCGAACACTGAAGCTTTCTTT. The encoded protein is CSVRSAEHGPNTEAFF.

The chain uses TRBV9 and TRBJ2-2, with D tentatively TRBD2 (6 bases). The germline gives CDR1 SGDLS, CDR2 YYNGEE. The CDR3 is 15 residues long. V lost 4 bases to trimming and J lost 5 bases, with 15 bases between them. The CDR3 region is CASSPWTRGTGELFF. DNA of the CDR3: TGTGCCAGCAGCCCTTGGACCCGGGGGACCGGGGAGCTGTTTTTT.

V and J are TRBV7-9 and TRBJ2-7; D unclear. This CDR3 comprises 13 residues. Looked up from germline, CDR1 is SEHNR and CDR2 is FQNEAQ (reference sequence). Trimming pared 4 bases from V and 4 bases from J, leaving 11 bases between. The CDR3 here is CASSSLGCYEQYF. For the CDR3, the DNA is TGTGCCAGCAGCTCCCTCGGCTGTTACGAGCAGTACTTC. Drawing the rest from reference TRBV7-9 and TRBJ2-7, the complete variable domain is DTGVSQNPRHKITKRGQNVTFRCDPISEHNRLYWYRQTLGQGPEFLTYFQNEAQLEKSRLLSDRFSAERPKGSFSTLEIQRTEQGDSAMYLCASSSLGCYEQYFGPGTRLTVT.

The rearrangement joins TRBV6-5 to TRBJ2-1; 8 bases line up with TRBD1. V shed 6 bases and J 4 bases; nucleotides not matched to a gene: 8. The CDR3 is 15 residues long. Germline assignment: CDR1 MNHEY and CDR2 SVGAGI. The CDR3 spells CASRTRDRSYNEQFF. CDR3 bases: TGTGCCAGCAGGACACGGGACAGGTCGTACAATGAGCAGTTCTTC.

This chain links TRBV7-6 with TRBJ1-1; D may be TRBD1 (5 bases). The germline gives CDR1 SGHVS, CDR2 FNYEAQ. The CDR3 has 14 amino acids. V lost 5 bases and J 3 bases, leaving 13 bases between the germline ends. DNA for the CDR3: TGTGCCAGCAGCCCTGGGGGACGGTACACTGAAGCTTTCTTT. Protein product: CASSPGGRYTEAFF.

V gene TRBV10-2 combines with J gene TRBJ1-2, with 8 nucleotides matching TRBD1. The CDR3 has 16 residues. V lost 11 bases, J lost 2 bases, and 16 bases stayed unmatched. Germline-derived CDR1 and CDR2 are WSHSY and SAAADI. CDR3 amino acids: CASRGRSGTPNYGYTF. In DNA form, the CDR3 reads TGCGCCTCCAGGGGGCGGAGTGGGACCCCGAACTATGGCTACACCTTC.

The CDR3 sequence: CASSLLGTGELFF. CDR3 DNA sequence: TGCGCCAGCAGCTTGTTAGGGACCGGGGAGCTGTTTTTT. The gene calls are TRBV5-1 and TRBJ2-2, with unresolved D. The CDR3 extends over 13 amino acids. V was trimmed by 1 base and J by 5 bases, leaving 6 bases between them. Germline loops: CDR1 SGHRS, CDR2 YFSETQ. The full variable domain, with the rest looked up from reference TRBV5-1 and TRBJ2-2, is KAGVTQTPRYLIKTRGQQVTLSCSPISGHRSVSWYQQTPGQGLQFLFEYFSETQRNKGNFPGRFSGRQFSNSRSEMNVSTLELGDSALYLCASSLLGTGELFFGEGSRLTVL.

The chain uses TRBV9 and TRBJ2-3, with D tentatively TRBD2 (6 bases). Trimming removed 0 bases from V and 5 bases from J, with 13 bases in between. Germline V gene lookup returns CDR1 SGDLS and CDR2 YYNGEE. This CDR3 has 15 residues. In nucleotides, the CDR3 is TGTGCCAGCAGCGTAGTTGGTAGTAGCGGAGATACGCAGTATTTT. Its protein is CASSVVGSSGDTQYF.